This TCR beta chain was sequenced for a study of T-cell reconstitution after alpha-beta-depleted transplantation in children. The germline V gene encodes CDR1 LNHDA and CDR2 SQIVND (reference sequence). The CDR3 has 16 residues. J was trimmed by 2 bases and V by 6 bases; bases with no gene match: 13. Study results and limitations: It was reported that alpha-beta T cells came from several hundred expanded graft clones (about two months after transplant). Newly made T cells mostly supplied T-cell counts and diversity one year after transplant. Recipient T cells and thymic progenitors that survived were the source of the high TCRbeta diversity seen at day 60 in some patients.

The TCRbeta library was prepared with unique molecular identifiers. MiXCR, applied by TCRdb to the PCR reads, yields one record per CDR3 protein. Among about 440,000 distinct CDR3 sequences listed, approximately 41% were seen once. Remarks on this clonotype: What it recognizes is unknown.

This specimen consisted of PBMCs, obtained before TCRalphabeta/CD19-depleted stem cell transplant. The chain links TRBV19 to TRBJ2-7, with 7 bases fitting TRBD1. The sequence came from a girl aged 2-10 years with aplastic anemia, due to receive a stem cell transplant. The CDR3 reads CASSRGAIGTAYEQYF. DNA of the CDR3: TGTGCCAGTAGCCGCGGCGCGATAGGGACAGCCTACGAGCAGTACTTC. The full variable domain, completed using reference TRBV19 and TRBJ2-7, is DGGITQSPKYLFRKEGQNVTLSCEQNLNHDAMYWYRQDPGQGLRLIYYSQIVNDFQKGDIAEGYSVSREKKESFPLTVTSAQKNPTAFYLCASSRGAIGTAYEQYFGPGTRLTVT.